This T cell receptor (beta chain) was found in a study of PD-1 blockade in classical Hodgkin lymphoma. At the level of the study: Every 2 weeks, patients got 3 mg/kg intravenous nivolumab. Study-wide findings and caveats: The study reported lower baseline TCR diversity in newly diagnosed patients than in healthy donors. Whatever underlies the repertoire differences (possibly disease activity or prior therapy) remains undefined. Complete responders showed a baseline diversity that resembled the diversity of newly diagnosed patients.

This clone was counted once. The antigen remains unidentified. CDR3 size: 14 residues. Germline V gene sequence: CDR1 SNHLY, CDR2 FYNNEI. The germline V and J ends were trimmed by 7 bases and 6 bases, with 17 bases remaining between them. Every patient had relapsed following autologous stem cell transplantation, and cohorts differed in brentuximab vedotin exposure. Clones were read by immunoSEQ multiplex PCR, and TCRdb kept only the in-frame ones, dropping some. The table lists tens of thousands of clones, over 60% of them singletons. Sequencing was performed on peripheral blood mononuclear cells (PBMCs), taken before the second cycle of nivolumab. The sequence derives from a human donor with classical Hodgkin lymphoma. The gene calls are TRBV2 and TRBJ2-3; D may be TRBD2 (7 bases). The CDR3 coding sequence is TGTGCCAGCACCCCGCGGGGGCCTCAGGATACGCAGTATTTT. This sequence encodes CASTPRGPQDTQYF.